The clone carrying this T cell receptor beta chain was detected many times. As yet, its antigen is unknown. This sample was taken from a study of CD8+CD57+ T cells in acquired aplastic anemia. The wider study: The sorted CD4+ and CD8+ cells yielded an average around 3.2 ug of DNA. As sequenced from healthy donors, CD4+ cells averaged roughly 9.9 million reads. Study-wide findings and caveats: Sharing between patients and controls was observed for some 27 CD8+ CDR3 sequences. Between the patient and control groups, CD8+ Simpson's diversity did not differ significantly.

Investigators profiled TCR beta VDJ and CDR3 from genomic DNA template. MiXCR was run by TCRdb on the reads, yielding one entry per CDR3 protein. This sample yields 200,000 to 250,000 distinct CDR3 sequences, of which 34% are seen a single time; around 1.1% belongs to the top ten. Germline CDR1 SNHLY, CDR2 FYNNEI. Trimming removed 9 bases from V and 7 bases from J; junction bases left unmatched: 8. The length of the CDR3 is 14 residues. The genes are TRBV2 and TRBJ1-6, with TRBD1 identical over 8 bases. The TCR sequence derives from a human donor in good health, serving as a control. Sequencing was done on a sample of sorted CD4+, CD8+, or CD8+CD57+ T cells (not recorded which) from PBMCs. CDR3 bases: TGTGCCAGTGACATACAGGGGGGAAATTCACCCCTCCACTTT. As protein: CASDIQGGNSPLHF.